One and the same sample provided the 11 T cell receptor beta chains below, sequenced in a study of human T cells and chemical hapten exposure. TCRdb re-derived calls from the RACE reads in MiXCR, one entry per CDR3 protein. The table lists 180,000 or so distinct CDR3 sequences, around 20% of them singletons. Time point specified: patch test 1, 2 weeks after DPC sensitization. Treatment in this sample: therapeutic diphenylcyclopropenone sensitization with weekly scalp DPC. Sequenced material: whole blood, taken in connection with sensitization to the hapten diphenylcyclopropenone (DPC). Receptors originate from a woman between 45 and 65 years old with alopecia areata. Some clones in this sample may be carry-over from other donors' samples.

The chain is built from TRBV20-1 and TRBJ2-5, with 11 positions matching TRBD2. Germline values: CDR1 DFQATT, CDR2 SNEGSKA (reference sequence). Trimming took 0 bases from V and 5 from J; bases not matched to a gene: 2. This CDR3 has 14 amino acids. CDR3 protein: CSARDASGRETQYF. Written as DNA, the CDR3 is TGCAGTGCTAGAGATGCTAGCGGGAGGGAGACCCAGTACTTC.

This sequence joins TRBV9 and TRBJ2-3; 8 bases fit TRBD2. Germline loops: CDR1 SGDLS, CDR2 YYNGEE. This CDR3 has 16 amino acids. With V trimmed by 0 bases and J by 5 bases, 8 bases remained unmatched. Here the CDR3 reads CASSVAGLAMVDTQYF. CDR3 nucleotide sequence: TGTGCCAGCAGCGTAGCTGGACTAGCAATGGTAGATACGCAGTATTTT.

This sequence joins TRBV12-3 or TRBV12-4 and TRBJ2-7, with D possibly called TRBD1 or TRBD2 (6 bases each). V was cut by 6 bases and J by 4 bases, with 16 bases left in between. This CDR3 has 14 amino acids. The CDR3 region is CASRKGGETYEQYF. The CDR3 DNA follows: TGTGCCAGCAGGAAGGGGGGAGAGACATACGAGCAGTACTTC.

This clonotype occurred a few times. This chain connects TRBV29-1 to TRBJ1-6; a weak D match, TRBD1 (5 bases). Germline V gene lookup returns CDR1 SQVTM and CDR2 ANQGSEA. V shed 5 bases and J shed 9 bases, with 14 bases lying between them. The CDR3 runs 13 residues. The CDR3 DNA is TGCAGCGTTCGAGAGACAGAAGGTTCACCCCTCCACTTT. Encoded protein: CSVRETEGSPLHF.

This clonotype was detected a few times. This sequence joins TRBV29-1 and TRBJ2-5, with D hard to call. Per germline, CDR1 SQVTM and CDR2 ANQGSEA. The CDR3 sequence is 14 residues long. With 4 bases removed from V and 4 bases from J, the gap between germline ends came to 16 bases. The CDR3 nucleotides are TGCAGCGTTGTCCCAGGCGGCGTGGGAGAGACCCAGTACTTC. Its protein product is CSVVPGGVGETQYF.

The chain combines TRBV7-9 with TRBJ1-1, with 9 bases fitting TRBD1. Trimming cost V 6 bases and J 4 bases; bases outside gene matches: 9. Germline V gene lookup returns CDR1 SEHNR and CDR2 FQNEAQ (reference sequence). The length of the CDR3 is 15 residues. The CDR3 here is CASRGSQGARTEAFF. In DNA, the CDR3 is TGTGCCAGCAGAGGTTCACAGGGGGCGCGCACTGAAGCTTTCTTT. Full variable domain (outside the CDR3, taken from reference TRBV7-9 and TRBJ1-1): DTGVSQNPRHKITKRGQNVTFRCDPISEHNRLYWYRQTLGQGPEFLTYFQNEAQLEKSRLLSDRFSAERPKGSFSTLEIQRTEQGDSAMYLCASRGSQGARTEAFFGQGTRLTVV.

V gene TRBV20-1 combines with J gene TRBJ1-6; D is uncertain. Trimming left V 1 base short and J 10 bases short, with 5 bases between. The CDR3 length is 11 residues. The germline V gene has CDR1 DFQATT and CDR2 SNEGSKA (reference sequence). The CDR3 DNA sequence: TGCAGTGCTAGAGTCGGGTCACCCCTCCACTTT. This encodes CSARVGSPLHF.

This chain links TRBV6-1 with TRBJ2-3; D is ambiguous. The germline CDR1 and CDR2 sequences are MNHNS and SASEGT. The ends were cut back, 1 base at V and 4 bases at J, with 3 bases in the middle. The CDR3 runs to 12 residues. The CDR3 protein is CASSEVSDTQYF. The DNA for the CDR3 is TGTGCCAGCAGTGAAGTATCAGATACGCAGTATTTT.

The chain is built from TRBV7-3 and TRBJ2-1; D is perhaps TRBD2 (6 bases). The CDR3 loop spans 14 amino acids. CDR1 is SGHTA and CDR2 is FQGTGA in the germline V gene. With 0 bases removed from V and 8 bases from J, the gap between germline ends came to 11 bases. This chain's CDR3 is CASSLTWRDHEQFF. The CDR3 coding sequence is TGTGCCAGCAGCTTAACGTGGAGGGACCATGAGCAGTTCTTC.

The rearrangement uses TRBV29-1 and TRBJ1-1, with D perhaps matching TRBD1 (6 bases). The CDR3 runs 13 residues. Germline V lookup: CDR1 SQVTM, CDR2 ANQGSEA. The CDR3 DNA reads TGCACCGTCAGAATCGGGACAAACACTGAAGCTTTCTTT. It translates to CTVRIGTNTEAFF.

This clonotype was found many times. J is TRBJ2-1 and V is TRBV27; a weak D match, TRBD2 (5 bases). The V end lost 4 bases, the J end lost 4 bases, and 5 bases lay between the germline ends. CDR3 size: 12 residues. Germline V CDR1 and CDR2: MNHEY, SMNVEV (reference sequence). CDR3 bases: TGTGCCAGCAGTTCGGGGTACAATGAGCAGTTCTTC. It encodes CASSSGYNEQFF.